This TCR beta chain was captured by sequencing in a study of cytomegalovirus exposure and HLA in healthy donors. Whole-study findings and limits: Certain sequence variants were highly shared and formed a cluster, and this cluster was likely a sequencing artifact. Most TCR sequences were uncommon, yet certain public TCRs appeared in many donors.

V was clipped by 6 bases and J by 4 bases; unmatched bases: 13. Germline values: CDR1 LNHDA, CDR2 SQIVND (reference sequence). This CDR3 contains 16 residues. In regard to this clone: Antigen: not known.

It was with 60 Vbeta and 13 Jbeta primers that the PCR ran. The repertoire was sequenced with immunoSEQ multiplex PCR; TCRdb's copy has only in-frame clones and lacks some. The sample lists some 160,000 clones, around 75% seen once, with about 4.7% in the top ten. The TCR was taken from a man between 60 and 75 years old in good health and CMV-seronegative. The chain carries TRBV19 and TRBJ2-3, with TRBD1 matching over 7 bases. The sequencing input was PBMCs. Here the CDR3 DNA reads TGTGCCAGTAGGGGGTCCGGGACAGAGATTTCAGATACGCAGTATTTT. It specifies CASRGSGTEISDTQYF.